Sequencing of this T cell receptor (beta chain) was carried out in a study of regulatory T cells in long-lasting Graves disease. This CDR3 has 15 residues. V lost 7 bases and J lost 6; bases outside the gene matches: 11. Germline V gives CDR1 MDHEN, CDR2 SYDVKM. Note on this clonotype: This may arise from a read error, as a much more abundant clone is one base away.

Building of the TCR beta libraries involved iRepertoire HTBI primers and Arm-PCR of CDR3 regions. Using its own MiXCR run on the multiplex PCR reads, TCRdb lists one record per CDR3 protein. The data contain roughly 430,000 distinct CDR3 sequences, roughly 21% of them seen just once; the ten biggest clones take up about 13%. Time point indicated: persistent/refractory GD, antithyroid drugs over 5 years with positive TRAb. Extracted RNA from PBMCs served as the source of the TCR library. The receptor was isolated from a female donor with Graves disease. The chain carries TRBV28 and TRBJ1-5, with 8 nucleotides matching TRBD1. The input for sequencing was peripheral blood mononuclear cells (PBMCs), taken when the disease was refractory, from a patient treated with antithyroid drugs. CDR3 region: CASTFQDRASQPQHF. The CDR3 DNA is TGTGCCAGCACCTTCCAGGACAGGGCAAGTCAGCCCCAGCATTTT.